Listed below are T cell receptor beta chains from one sample, sequenced in a study of blood T cell repertoires in COVID-19. Produced via immunoSEQ multiplex PCR; TCRdb's table is partial and in-frame only. The top ten hold about 3% of the sample, which has around 100,000 clones, around nine tenths seen once. The sequencing sample was made of peripheral blood. All receptors derive from a human donor in a cohort sampled during active COVID-19. The CDR3 runs from the conserved cysteine through the conserved F or W. The D gene is left open where the match is weak. The size field is filled for only some rows; it gives once, few, many or a size class.

clone size: -
D gene: TRBD1
V gene: TRBV7-6
J gene: TRBJ2-5
CDR3 protein: CASSLGQVQETQYF
CDR3 DNA: TGTGCCAGCAGCTTGGGACAGGTCCAAGAGACCCAGTACTTC

clone size: once
D gene: -
V gene: TRBV5-1
J gene: TRBJ2-5
CDR3 protein: CASSLDREAWTQYF
CDR3 DNA: TGCGCCAGCAGCTTGGACAGGGAAGCATGGACCCAGTACTTC

clone size: many
D gene: -
V gene: TRBV3-1/TRBV3-2
J gene: TRBJ1-3
CDR3 protein: CASSQGPQGWNTIYF
CDR3 DNA: TGTGCCAGCAGCCAGGGACCTCAGGGGTGGAACACCATATATTTT

clone size: -
D gene: -
V gene: TRBV7-9
J gene: TRBJ1-3
CDR3 protein: CASSPRIGVGNTIYF
CDR3 DNA: TGTGCCAGCAGCCCGCGCATCGGGGTCGGAAACACCATATATTTT

clone size: once
D gene: TRBD1
V gene: TRBV7-9
J gene: TRBJ2-5
CDR3 protein: CASSPRDRGRETQYF
CDR3 DNA: TGTGCCAGCAGCCCCCGGGACAGGGGGCGAGAGACCCAGTACTTC

clone size: -
D gene: TRBD2
V gene: TRBV28
J gene: TRBJ2-3
CDR3 protein: CASPPGLAGGGTDTQYF
CDR3 DNA: TGTGCCAGCCCGCCGGGACTAGCGGGAGGGGGCACAGATACGCAGTATTTT

clone size: -
D gene: -
V gene: TRBV4-2
J gene: TRBJ2-7
CDR3 protein: CASSQAQGGDEQYF
CDR3 DNA: TGTGCCAGCAGCCAAGCCCAGGGGGGCGACGAGCAGTACTTC

clone size: -
D gene: -
V gene: TRBV19
J gene: TRBJ1-5
CDR3 protein: CASTYGSLSNQPQHF
CDR3 DNA: TGTGCCAGTACCTATGGTTCCCTTAGCAATCAGCCCCAGCATTTT

clone size: -
D gene: -
V gene: TRBV5-6
J gene: TRBJ1-2
CDR3 protein: CASSLKTGSWGYTF
CDR3 DNA: TGTGCCAGCAGCTTAAAGACAGGCTCCTGGGGCTACACCTTC

clone size: -
D gene: TRBD2
V gene: TRBV6-2/TRBV6-3
J gene: TRBJ2-7
CDR3 protein: CASSYLLAGYEQYF
CDR3 DNA: TGTGCCAGCAGTTACTTACTAGCGGGCTACGAGCAGTACTTC

clone size: -
D gene: -
V gene: TRBV11-2
J gene: TRBJ2-7
CDR3 protein: CASSLNRAYEQYF
CDR3 DNA: TGTGCCAGCAGCTTAAACAGGGCTTACGAGCAGTACTTC

clone size: -
D gene: TRBD2
V gene: TRBV27
J gene: TRBJ2-2
CDR3 protein: CASSLRRLAGDGELFF
CDR3 DNA: TGTGCCAGCAGCCTCCGGCGACTAGCGGGCGACGGGGAGCTGTTTTTT

clone size: once
D gene: TRBD1
V gene: TRBV7-2
J gene: TRBJ1-1
CDR3 protein: CASSFDRALNTEAFF
CDR3 DNA: TGTGCCAGCAGCTTTGACAGGGCCCTGAACACTGAAGCTTTCTTT

clone size: -
D gene: -
V gene: TRBV7-2
J gene: TRBJ2-2
CDR3 protein: CASSGGPTGELFF
CDR3 DNA: TGTGCCAGCAGCGGAGGCCCCACCGGGGAGCTGTTTTTT

clone size: -
D gene: -
V gene: TRBV18
J gene: TRBJ1-6
CDR3 protein: CASSAAIGQSPLHF
CDR3 DNA: TGTGCCAGCTCAGCGGCCATAGGCCAGTCACCCCTCCACTTT

clone size: -
D gene: -
V gene: TRBV3-1/TRBV3-2
J gene: TRBJ1-4
CDR3 protein: CASSLGQDGEKLFF
CDR3 DNA: TGTGCCAGCAGCCTAGGTCAGGATGGAGAAAAACTGTTTTTT

clone size: -
D gene: -
V gene: TRBV6-5
J gene: TRBJ2-1
CDR3 protein: CASSYSFQRSYNEQFF
CDR3 DNA: TGTGCCAGCAGTTACTCTTTCCAGCGCTCCTACAATGAGCAGTTCTTC

clone size: -
D gene: -
V gene: TRBV19
J gene: TRBJ1-1
CDR3 protein: CASSSGISGTEAFF
CDR3 DNA: TGTGCCAGTAGTAGCGGGATAAGTGGCACTGAAGCTTTCTTT

clone size: -
D gene: TRBD1
V gene: TRBV27
J gene: TRBJ1-2
CDR3 protein: CASSLRLLGQGVHGYTF
CDR3 DNA: TGTGCCAGCAGCTTACGACTCCTCGGACAGGGCGTGCATGGCTACACCTTC

clone size: -
D gene: -
V gene: TRBV4-1
J gene: TRBJ1-5
CDR3 protein: CASSQDQGSNQPQHF
CDR3 DNA: TGCGCCAGCAGCCAAGATCAGGGTAGCAATCAGCCCCAGCATTTT

clone size: once
D gene: TRBD1
V gene: TRBV6-2/TRBV6-3
J gene: TRBJ2-2
CDR3 protein: CASSYNRRGQGVNTGELFF
CDR3 DNA: TGTGCCAGCAGTTACAACCGCCGAGGGCAGGGGGTGAACACCGGGGAGCTGTTTTTT

clone size: once
D gene: TRBD1
V gene: TRBV27
J gene: TRBJ1-2
CDR3 protein: CASGWTGYGYTF
CDR3 DNA: TGTGCCAGCGGGTGGACAGGGTACGGCTACACCTTC

clone size: once
D gene: -
V gene: TRBV5-4
J gene: TRBJ1-1
CDR3 protein: CASSLEPARGTEAFF
CDR3 DNA: TGTGCCAGCAGCTTGGAGCCGGCAAGGGGCACTGAAGCTTTCTTT

clone size: -
D gene: -
V gene: TRBV5-1
J gene: TRBJ1-2
CDR3 protein: CASSLGVQGPRYGYTF
CDR3 DNA: TGCGCCAGCAGCTTGGGTGTGCAGGGTCCCCGGTATGGCTACACCTTC

clone size: -
D gene: -
V gene: TRBV5-1
J gene: TRBJ1-5
CDR3 protein: CASSSGAGIDQPQHF
CDR3 DNA: TGCGCCAGCAGTTCAGGGGCTGGGATCGATCAGCCCCAGCATTTT

clone size: -
D gene: TRBD2
V gene: TRBV5-5
J gene: TRBJ2-1
CDR3 protein: CASSLRTSGSLSYNEQFF
CDR3 DNA: TGTGCCAGCAGCTTGAGGACTAGCGGGAGCCTTTCCTACAATGAGCAGTTCTTC

clone size: -
D gene: -
V gene: TRBV7-8
J gene: TRBJ1-5
CDR3 protein: CASSLGLPLHQPQHF
CDR3 DNA: TGTGCCAGCAGCTTAGGACTCCCCCTCCATCAGCCCCAGCATTTT

clone size: -
D gene: -
V gene: TRBV9
J gene: TRBJ2-1
CDR3 protein: CASSPRDFPSYNEQFF
CDR3 DNA: TGTGCCAGCAGCCCAAGGGACTTCCCCTCCTACAATGAGCAGTTCTTC

clone size: -
D gene: -
V gene: TRBV6-6
J gene: TRBJ1-1
CDR3 protein: CASSSTMDLNTEAFF
CDR3 DNA: TGTGCCAGCAGCTCAACGATGGACTTAAACACTGAAGCTTTCTTT

clone size: -
D gene: -
V gene: TRBV3-1/TRBV3-2
J gene: TRBJ1-2
CDR3 protein: CASRPSSGVSYYGYTF
CDR3 DNA: TGTGCCAGCAGGCCCTCATCCGGGGTTTCGTACTATGGCTACACCTTC

clone size: -
D gene: TRBD1
V gene: TRBV5-1
J gene: TRBJ1-1
CDR3 protein: CASSGMSGPRGTEAFF
CDR3 DNA: TGCGCCAGCAGCGGTATGTCGGGACCCAGGGGGACTGAAGCTTTCTTT

clone size: -
D gene: -
V gene: TRBV7-2
J gene: TRBJ2-3
CDR3 protein: CASSLGGVQDTQYF
CDR3 DNA: TGTGCCAGCAGCTTAGGGGGGGTTCAAGATACGCAGTATTTT

clone size: -
D gene: TRBD1
V gene: TRBV5-1
J gene: TRBJ1-5
CDR3 protein: CASSLDPGGQPQHF
CDR3 DNA: TGCGCCAGCAGCTTGGATCCAGGGGGCCAGCCCCAGCATTTT

clone size: few
D gene: -
V gene: TRBV6-6
J gene: TRBJ2-7
CDR3 protein: CASSWAPRSYEQYF
CDR3 DNA: TGTGCCAGCAGTTGGGCTCCCCGCTCCTACGAGCAGTACTTC

clone size: -
D gene: TRBD2
V gene: TRBV18
J gene: TRBJ2-7
CDR3 protein: CASSPPRLAGREGSYEQYF
CDR3 DNA: TGTGCCAGCTCACCACCGAGACTAGCGGGGCGAGAGGGCTCCTACGAGCAGTACTTC

clone size: -
D gene: TRBD1
V gene: TRBV6-2/TRBV6-3
J gene: TRBJ1-1
CDR3 protein: CASSYSGQTSMNTEAFF
CDR3 DNA: TGTGCCAGCAGTTACTCGGGACAGACCTCCATGAACACTGAAGCTTTCTTT

clone size: -
D gene: -
V gene: TRBV7-6
J gene: TRBJ2-6
CDR3 protein: CASSLASFSGANVLTF
CDR3 DNA: TGTGCCAGCAGCTTAGCTTCGTTCTCTGGGGCCAACGTCCTGACTTTC

clone size: -
D gene: -
V gene: TRBV6-5
J gene: TRBJ1-5
CDR3 protein: CASSYSQNQPQHF
CDR3 DNA: TGTGCCAGCAGTTACTCCCAAAATCAGCCCCAGCATTTT

clone size: -
D gene: -
V gene: TRBV28
J gene: TRBJ1-4
CDR3 protein: CASNRGGATNEKLFF
CDR3 DNA: TGTGCCAGCAACCGGGGAGGGGCAACTAATGAAAAACTGTTTTTT

clone size: -
D gene: TRBD2
V gene: TRBV19
J gene: TRBJ2-3
CDR3 protein: CASSLRTVLSRTSGRMDTQYF
CDR3 DNA: TGTGCCAGTAGCCTCCGTACGGTCCTCTCGAGGACTAGCGGGAGAATGGATACGCAGTATTTT

clone size: few
D gene: -
V gene: TRBV19
J gene: TRBJ1-4
CDR3 protein: CASTSQVRVNEKLFF
CDR3 DNA: TGTGCCAGTACCTCACAGGTCCGGGTCAATGAAAAACTGTTTTTT

clone size: -
D gene: TRBD1
V gene: TRBV11-2
J gene: TRBJ2-2
CDR3 protein: CASSHYRGPAIRGTGELFF
CDR3 DNA: TGTGCCAGCAGCCACTACAGGGGTCCCGCTATTCGCGGCACCGGGGAGCTGTTTTTT

clone size: -
D gene: TRBD1
V gene: TRBV28
J gene: TRBJ2-7
CDR3 protein: CASQGTGGFSPYEQYF
CDR3 DNA: TGTGCCAGTCAGGGGACAGGGGGCTTTTCGCCCTACGAGCAGTACTTC

clone size: -
D gene: TRBD2
V gene: TRBV19
J gene: TRBJ2-5
CDR3 protein: CASSHSTSGGKETQYF
CDR3 DNA: TGTGCCAGTAGTCACTCCACTAGCGGGGGGAAAGAGACCCAGTACTTC

clone size: once
D gene: TRBD1
V gene: TRBV6-5
J gene: TRBJ2-7
CDR3 protein: CASSWDRGSSYEQYF
CDR3 DNA: TGTGCCAGCAGCTGGGACAGGGGTTCCTCCTACGAGCAGTACTTC

clone size: -
D gene: -
V gene: TRBV6-5
J gene: TRBJ2-2
CDR3 protein: CAIDTSNTGELFF
CDR3 DNA: TGTGCCATTGACACCTCGAACACCGGGGAGCTGTTTTTT

clone size: -
D gene: TRBD1
V gene: TRBV7-8
J gene: TRBJ2-7
CDR3 protein: CASSSRQGRSNEQYF
CDR3 DNA: TGTGCCAGCAGCTCCAGACAGGGGAGAAGCAACGAGCAGTACTTC

clone size: -
D gene: -
V gene: TRBV5-1
J gene: TRBJ2-3
CDR3 protein: CASSLGGNTDTQYF
CDR3 DNA: TGCGCCAGCAGCTTAGGAGGTAACACAGATACGCAGTATTTT

clone size: -
D gene: -
V gene: TRBV19
J gene: TRBJ1-1
CDR3 protein: CASSIVQWNTEAFF
CDR3 DNA: TGTGCCAGTAGTATAGTGCAGTGGAACACTGAAGCTTTCTTT

clone size: once
D gene: TRBD2
V gene: TRBV2
J gene: TRBJ2-1
CDR3 protein: CASSGSGGYNEQFF
CDR3 DNA: TGTGCCAGCAGTGGTAGCGGGGGGTACAATGAGCAGTTCTTC

clone size: -
D gene: -
V gene: TRBV19
J gene: TRBJ2-5
CDR3 protein: CASSIQMTGNTQYF
CDR3 DNA: TGTGCCAGTAGTATTCAAATGACAGGAAATACCCAGTACTTC

clone size: -
D gene: -
V gene: TRBV27
J gene: TRBJ2-6
CDR3 protein: CASSLWAYSGANVLTF
CDR3 DNA: TGTGCCAGCAGTTTATGGGCGTACTCTGGGGCCAACGTCCTGACTTTC

clone size: -
D gene: TRBD2
V gene: TRBV9
J gene: TRBJ2-3
CDR3 protein: CASSVGGGGGDTQYF
CDR3 DNA: TGTGCCAGCAGCGTAGGTGGTGGGGGAGGGGATACGCAGTATTTT

clone size: -
D gene: -
V gene: TRBV3-1/TRBV3-2
J gene: TRBJ1-2
CDR3 protein: CASSLTQQGWFDGYTF
CDR3 DNA: TGTGCCAGCAGCCTGACACAGCAGGGTTGGTTCGATGGCTACACCTTC

clone size: -
D gene: -
V gene: TRBV3-1/TRBV3-2
J gene: TRBJ2-5
CDR3 protein: CASSQVREGAYF
CDR3 DNA: TGTGCCAGCAGCCAAGTTCGGGAGGGGGCATACTTC